The sequence of this TCR beta chain was determined in a study of T cells in Graves' hyperthyroidism and ophthalmopathy (dated by TCRdb to about 2019). Background on the whole study: Peripheral blood samples were taken at initial diagnosis, before any treatment was given. After sampling, hyperthyroidism patients received methimazole starting at 30 mg daily, and ophthalmopathy patients received high-dose intravenous methylprednisolone. In addition, the study compared T-cell repertoires in thyroid tissue and in blood from roughly 6 Graves' hyperthyroidism patients. To identify TCR V-J signatures that set the groups apart, the researchers used a discovery cohort of 90 to 100 patients, made up of some 41 with Graves' ophthalmopathy and about 59 with stable Graves' hyperthyroidism. The 100 discovery patients were divided at random into training and test sets in a 7:3 ratio. Prospective prediction of ophthalmopathy was tested in an independent validation cohort consisting of 18 hyperthyroidism patients and 15 to 17 patients who later progressed to ophthalmopathy. The paper reports TCR Vbeta CDR3 sequencing of approximately 130 peripheral blood samples: approximately 41 ophthalmopathy, under 80 hyperthyroidism and some 17 progressor patients. General study outcomes and caveats: A 13 V-J signature model separated ophthalmopathy from stable hyperthyroidism, with around 90% sensitivity and 81.08% specificity in cross-validation and 80%/75% in testing. In validation, the model predicted progression to ophthalmopathy with approximately 71% sensitivity and around 72% specificity, a median of about six months before onset. No statistical method was used to set the sample size in advance, and investigators knew the group allocation. Blood samples also contained most of the expanded thyroid clonotypes (frequency above 0.001), which suggests that blood repertoires may reflect thyroid immune responses.

The germline V gene supplies CDR1 SNHLY and CDR2 FYNNEI. V is cut by 5 bases and J by 2 bases, and the space between the germline ends is 15 bases. The CDR3 numbers 16 residues from cysteine through phenylalanine. CDR3 DNA is the only sequence kept; it has 48 bases, read in frame from the first base. Hyperthyroidism patients were aged 18 to 65 years and newly diagnosed, with disease duration of less than 2 months. The study excluded patients with uncontrolled infections, other autoimmune diseases, pregnancy or lactation. Diagnoses were established on the basis of clinical symptoms, serum thyroxine and TRAb, thyroid ultrasound, and orbital computed tomography. Blood from progressor patients was collected at the time of first diagnosis with hyperthyroidism, before any ophthalmopathy symptoms had appeared. PBMCs were separated from roughly 10 ml of fresh peripheral blood using Ficoll-Paque density gradient centrifugation. Patients classed as progressors first received a Graves' hyperthyroidism diagnosis and then went on to develop ophthalmopathy during follow-up. Total RNA was extracted using Trizol reagent, and RNA quality was assessed on an Agilent 2100 Bioanalyzer.

TCR beta CDR3 regions were amplified from RNA transcripts. The TCR CDR3 was subjected to a first round of RT-PCR using the HTBI primer set and the Qiagen OneStep RT-PCR kit. A second multiplex PCR round built the libraries, followed by size selection and purification. Libraries were sequenced paired-end with 100 bp reads on an Illumina HiSeq2000. On the authors' methods: SOAPnuke was used to process the raw data, with reads discarded if the reads contained adapters or uncalled bases, had a mean Phred below 15, or lacked an exact constant-primer or identifier match. COPE v1.2.5 was used to merge high-quality paired reads, and clonotypes were defined as unique nucleotide sequences. Clonotypes were aligned to IMGT TRBV, TRBD and TRBJ reference segments using MiTCR v1.1. Analysis was restricted to V-J combinations with a frequency above 0.0001, which covered roughly 99% of repertoires. The TCS score was defined as the ratio of F50 (clonal expansion) to E x V (chaos), calculated using BLOSUM62-based TCRdist between CDR3 peptides within each V-J. Welch's t-statistics and random forest reduced fewer than 600 V-J features to 10 to 15, which were used in a naive Bayes classifier (R e1071). TCRdb reran the public reads through fastp at Q25 and MiXCR, keeping productive beta chains. Every distinct CDR3 protein forms one entry, paired with its most common genes and DNA. The V and J calls were determined by TCRdb, not by the authors. The sample contains over 700,000 distinct CDR3 sequences, 15% to 20% of them found a single time. The ten biggest clones cover approximately 15% of the sample.

This clonotype was counted many times. The target of this receptor is not known. Base quality data are lacking; no much larger clone is found one base away. Sample: blood. The chain uses TRBV2 and TRBJ2-2; TRBD2 is a possible D gene, resting on 6 matching bases. The receptor was derived from a woman in her fifties or sixties with Graves' hyperthyroidism that later progressed to Graves' ophthalmopathy. Read as DNA, the sequence is TGTGCCAGCAGTAGCTTAGGGAGGAGAAACACCGGGGAGCTGTTTTTT. Its protein reads: CASSSLGRRNTGELFF.